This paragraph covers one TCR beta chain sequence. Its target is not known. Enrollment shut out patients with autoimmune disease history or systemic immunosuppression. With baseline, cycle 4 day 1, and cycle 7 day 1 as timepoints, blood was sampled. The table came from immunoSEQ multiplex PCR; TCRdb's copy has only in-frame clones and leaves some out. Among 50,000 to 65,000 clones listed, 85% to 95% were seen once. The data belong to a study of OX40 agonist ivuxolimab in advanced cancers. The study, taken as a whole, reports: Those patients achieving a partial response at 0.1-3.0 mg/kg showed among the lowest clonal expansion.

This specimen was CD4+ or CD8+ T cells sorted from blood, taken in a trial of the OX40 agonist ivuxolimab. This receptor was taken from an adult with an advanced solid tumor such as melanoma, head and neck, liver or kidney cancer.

CDR3 sequence reads: CAWSLTVNTEAFF. CDR3 coding DNA: TGTGCCTGGAGTTTGACAGTGAACACTGAAGCTTTCTTT. The chain joins TRBV30 to TRBJ1-1, with D possibly being TRBD1 (5 bases). With 2 bases removed from V and 0 bases from J, the gap between germline ends came to 7 bases. CDR1 GTSNPN and CDR2 SVGIG come from the germline V gene (reference sequence). This CDR3 is built from 13 residues.